These 27 T cell receptor beta chains came from one sample sequenced in a study of T cells after yellow fever vaccination. Each CDR3 protein is one row after TCRdb ran MiXCR on the 5' RACE reads. The repertoire holds over 35,000 distinct CDR3 sequences, around 6.4% seen once, with 8.5% to 12% in the top ten. The material sequenced was PBMCs, either bulk or a sorted T-cell subset (CD4+, CD8+, memory, or dextramer-sorted; not recorded which), taken 45 days after the yellow fever booster vaccination. The receptor source for this set is a man aged 25 to 45 who received the YFV17D yellow fever vaccine.

About this clonotype itself: This could be a read error, since a much larger clone is one nucleotide away. This chain joins TRBV24-1 and TRBJ2-1; the D gene is possibly TRBD1 (6 bases). The CDR3 has 18 amino acids. V was cut by 4 bases and J by 2 bases, with 20 bases left in between. CDR1 KGHDR and CDR2 SFDVKD come from the germline V gene. Written as DNA, the CDR3 is TGTGCCACCAGTGACTACCAGACAGGTAGGGTGACCTACAATGAGCAGTTCTTC. Its protein product is CATSDYQTGRVTYNEQFF.

The sample holds a few counts of this clonotype. The chain employs TRBV4-3 and TRBJ2-5, with D perhaps being TRBD1 or TRBD2 (5 bases each). V was cut by 3 bases and J by 7 bases, with 18 bases left in between. Germline CDR1 is LGHNA and CDR2 is YSLEER. There are 15 residues in the CDR3. The CDR3 bases are TGCGCCAGCAGCCAGACCGGGACCGGTTTTCGGACCCAGTACTTC. Translated: CASSQTGTGFRTQYF.

This clonotype has just a few counts. The chain uses TRBV20-1 and TRBJ2-7, with D tentatively TRBD2 (6 bases). This CDR3 region has 13 residues. V was shortened by 6 bases and J by 5 bases, with 17 bases between the two germline ends. Germline V gene sequence: CDR1 DFQATT, CDR2 SNEGSKA (reference sequence). Written as DNA, the CDR3 is TGCAGTGCACCGACTAGAATTCACCACGAGCAGTACTTC. Protein: CSAPTRIHHEQYF.

This clonotype occurred many times. The chain combines TRBV6-6 with TRBJ2-7; D could derive from TRBD1 or TRBD2 (5 bases each). V gave up 5 bases and J gave up 4 bases, with 9 bases separating them. CDR3 size: 12 residues. Germline V gene data show CDR1 as MNHNY and CDR2 as SVGAGI (reference sequence). DNA of the CDR3: TGTGCCAGCAGTAAGGGGACGTACGAGCAGTACTTC. Its translation is CASSKGTYEQYF.

This clonotype was seen many times. The V call is TRBV29-1, the J call TRBJ2-5; 10 bases fit TRBD1. CDR3 size: 12 residues. The germline V gene has CDR1 SQVTM and CDR2 ANQGSEA. J was trimmed by 3 bases and V by 6 bases; bases with no gene match: 1. The CDR3 reads CSVDRGEETQYF. CDR3 sequence (DNA): TGCAGCGTGGACAGGGGGGAAGAGACCCAGTACTTC.

A few counts support this clonotype. The chain has TRBV19 and TRBJ2-1, with D perhaps TRBD2 (6 bases). The CDR3 contains 14 residues. Germline assignment: CDR1 LNHDA and CDR2 SQIVND (reference sequence). V lost 5 bases and J lost 8, with 16 bases in between. The CDR3 DNA reads TGTGCCAGTAGTCTTGAGTACGCTAGCGATGAGCAGTTCTTC. It translates to CASSLEYASDEQFF.

This clonotype was picked up many times. J is TRBJ2-1 and V is TRBV7-6, with a tentative D call TRBD2 (7 bases). The CDR3 is 15 residues long. V was clipped by 9 bases and J by 0 bases, with 15 bases between them. Per germline, CDR1 SGHVS and CDR2 FNYEAQ. This chain's CDR3 is CASTRGGVSYNEQFF. The CDR3 DNA is TGTGCCAGTACTAGGGGGGGGGTCTCCTACAATGAGCAGTTCTTC.

This clonotype was detected many times. V usage is TRBV12-3 or TRBV12-4 and J usage is TRBJ2-3; maybe TRBD2 (6 bases). The CDR3 is 12 amino acids. With 6 bases removed from V and 11 bases from J, the gap between germline ends came to 15 bases. The CDR3 loop reads CASSPGVREQYF. CDR3 nucleotides: TGTGCCAGCAGCCCCGGGGTGCGGGAGCAGTATTTT.

Concerning this clonotype: A read error may explain this, as a much larger clone is one base away. As DNA, the CDR3 is TGTGCCGGCAGCTCACCAAATCCGATGACAGGGCTGAATCAGCCCCAGCATTTT. Its translation is CAGSSPNPMTGLNQPQHF. This chain links TRBV7-8 with TRBJ1-5; 7 nucleotides line up with TRBD1. The CDR3 has 18 amino acids. Germline V gives CDR1 SGHVS, CDR2 FQNEAQ.

This clonotype was seen many times. The CDR3 nucleotides read TGTGCCAGCAGGGACAGGGGAATTCTCCCTGAAGCTTTCTTT. Encoded protein: CASRDRGILPEAFF. V is TRBV2 and J is TRBJ1-1; 9 nucleotides match TRBD1. The CDR3 has 14 residues. The germline gives CDR1 SNHLY, CDR2 FYNNEI. With 6 bases clipped from V and 6 bases from J, the junction kept 8 bases outside the gene matches.

As regards this clonotype: This may be a read error: a much more frequent sequence differs by one nucleotide. The chain couples TRBV10-3 to TRBJ2-2; weak D call: TRBD2 (5 bases). Germline lookup yields CDR1 ENHRY and CDR2 SYGVKD. Trimming cost V 6 bases and J 3 bases, with 14 bases left between them. The CDR3 extends over 15 amino acids. DNA for the CDR3: TGTGCCATCAGCGACAACCCGGGGTACACCGGGGAGCTGTTTTTT. Amino acids: CAISDNPGYTGELFF.

This clonotype was observed at least ten times. The V call is TRBV12-3 or TRBV12-4, the J call TRBJ2-7, with D uncertain. The CDR3 has 13 amino acids. V was shortened by 2 bases and J by 4 bases, with 9 bases between the two germline ends. CDR3 sequence reads: CASSLTLPYEQYF. In nucleotides, the CDR3 is TGTGCCAGCAGTTTAACTCTGCCTTACGAGCAGTACTTC.

Only a few counts were recorded for this clonotype. The chain uses TRBV5-1 and TRBJ2-7; 7 positions agree with TRBD2. The CDR3 spans 15 residues. Trimming removed 1 base from V and 3 bases from J; junction bases left unmatched: 7. The germline V gene encodes CDR1 SGHRS and CDR2 YFSETQ. The chain's CDR3 is CASSLWGGSNYEQYF. CDR3 nucleotide sequence: TGCGCCAGCAGCTTGTGGGGGGGGTCGAACTACGAGCAGTACTTC.

This clonotype was seen a handful of times. CDR3 in amino acids: CASSLGGMGELFF. CDR3 nucleotide sequence: TGTGCCAGCAGCTTAGGTGGAATGGGGGAGCTGTTTTTT. The chain carries TRBV7-2 and TRBJ2-2; D gene ambiguous. Trimming cost V 1 base and J 8 bases, with 8 bases left between them. The CDR3 sequence is 13 residues long. Germline assignment: CDR1 SGHTA and CDR2 FQGNSA.

This clonotype was observed at least ten times. The chain carries TRBV6-5 and TRBJ1-1; TRBD1 is a possible D gene (6 bases). Trimming shortened V by 1 base and J by 1 base, and 13 bases separated the two germline ends. The CDR3 is made up of 16 amino acids. CDR1 is MNHEY, CDR2 SVGAGI, per germline. CDR3 DNA sequence: TGTGCCAGCAGTTACTTGAGGGGGGGGTGGAACACTGAAGCTTTCTTT. Translation: CASSYLRGGWNTEAFF.

This rearrangement joins TRBV30 to TRBJ2-3; D is unresolved. The germline CDR1 and CDR2 sequences are GTSNPN and SVGIG (reference sequence). V shed 0 bases and J shed 7 bases, with 8 bases lying between them. The CDR3 runs 12 residues. The CDR3 region has the DNA TGTGCCTGGAGTGTAAATACTTATACGCAGTATTTT. Encoded protein: CAWSVNTYTQYF.

This clonotype was seen more than once but under ten times. The rearrangement links TRBV4-1 to TRBJ2-3, with 9 bases fitting TRBD1. The CDR3 is made up of 22 amino acids. V lost 3 bases to trimming and J lost 3 bases; unmatched junction nucleotides: 25. Germline V gives CDR1 MGHRA, CDR2 YSYEKL. CDR3 DNA sequence: TGCGCCAGCAGCCAGCAAATGACCGGGACAGGGTTTTTAGGTTCTTGGACAGATACGCAGTATTTT. This encodes CASSQQMTGTGFLGSWTDTQYF.

The chain has TRBV5-8 and TRBJ1-6; 8 bases match TRBD1. The CDR3 totals 15 residues. CDR1 SGHTS and CDR2 YDEGEE come from the germline V gene. J was trimmed by 7 bases and V by 5 bases; bases with no gene match: 8. In DNA form, the CDR3 reads TGTGCCAGCAGTTGGGGACGGACAGGGAATTCACCCCTCCACTTT. As protein: CASSWGRTGNSPLHF.

CDR3 sequence: CASSLYTGESTEAFF. The CDR3 bases are TGCGCCAGCAGCTTGTACACAGGAGAATCCACTGAAGCTTTCTTT. The gene calls are TRBV5-1 and TRBJ1-1, with D possibly matching TRBD1 (5 bases). CDR3 size: 15 residues. Germline-derived CDR1 and CDR2 are SGHRS and YFSETQ. V lost 1 base and J 4 bases, leaving 14 bases between the germline ends.

At least ten counts were recorded for this clonotype. The CDR3 nucleotides read TGTGCCAGCAGTGAACTACATCTGTCGGGCGCCGAGCAGTACTTC. Protein: CASSELHLSGAEQYF. This chain links TRBV25-1 with TRBJ2-7; no firm D call. This CDR3 contains 15 residues. V lost 2 bases and J lost 6, with 17 bases in between. Looked up from germline, CDR1 is MGHDK and CDR2 is SYGVNS.

The V and J genes are TRBV30 and TRBJ2-7, with D possibly being TRBD1 (5 bases). Germline CDR1 is GTSNPN and CDR2 is SVGIG (reference sequence). V shed 0 bases and J shed 7 bases, with 16 bases lying between them. This CDR3 is built from 14 residues. The CDR3 protein is CAWSVGHGLREQYF. The CDR3 DNA sequence: TGTGCCTGGAGTGTGGGGCACGGTCTCCGTGAGCAGTACTTC. The full variable domain, with the rest looked up from reference TRBV30 and TRBJ2-7, is SQTIHQWPATLVQPVGSPLSLECTVEGTSNPNLYWYRQAAGRGLQLLFYSVGIGQISSEVPQNLSASRPQDRQFILSSKKLLLSDSGFYLCAWSVGHGLREQYFGPGTRLTVT.

This clonotype was found many times. The V and J genes are TRBV28 and TRBJ1-5; 7 nucleotides match TRBD1. Germline CDR1 MDHEN, CDR2 SYDVKM. Unmatched junction bases numbered 2, after V lost 8 bases and J lost 1 base. The CDR3 has 13 amino acids. The CDR3 DNA reads as TGTGCCAGCCGACAGGGAAGCAATCAGCCCCAGCATTTT. Protein sequence: CASRQGSNQPQHF.

This clonotype was detected many times. The gene calls are TRBV20-1 and TRBJ2-6, with D unresolved. Trimming left V 3 bases short and J 2 bases short, with 17 bases between. CDR3 length: 17 amino acids. The germline gives CDR1 DFQATT, CDR2 SNEGSKA (reference sequence). The CDR3 bases are TGCAGTGCTAGGGACGGTGACCCTCGGGCTGGGGCCAACGTCCTGACTTTC. It translates to CSARDGDPRAGANVLTF.

About this clonotype: It may be a read error: a sequence one base away is much more abundant. The DNA of the CDR3 is TGCAGCGTGGGAGCGGGAGGGCCGGGTGAGCAGCACTTC. Encoded protein: CSVGAGGPGEQHF. The V gene is TRBV29-1, the J gene TRBJ2-7, with TRBD2 matching 10 bases. CDR1 is SQVTM, CDR2 ANQGSEA, per germline. The CDR3 contains 13 residues.

This clonotype was seen many times. This chain joins TRBV19 and TRBJ2-2; D is perhaps TRBD1 or TRBD2 (6 bases each). V was pared by 9 bases and J by 4 bases, with 12 bases between. This CDR3 region has 13 residues. The germline CDR1 and CDR2 sequences are LNHDA and SQIVND (reference sequence). Here the CDR3 DNA reads TGTGCCAGCCAGGAGGGGGGCACCGGGGAGCTGTTTTTT. It specifies CASQEGGTGELFF. Drawing the rest from reference TRBV19 and TRBJ2-2, the complete variable domain is DGGITQSPKYLFRKEGQNVTLSCEQNLNHDAMYWYRQDPGQGLRLIYYSQIVNDFQKGDIAEGYSVSREKKESFPLTVTSAQKNPTAFYLCASQEGGTGELFFGEGSRLTVL.

This clonotype was found a few times. The rearrangement uses TRBV29-1 and TRBJ2-3; D is uncertain. In germline, CDR1 is SQVTM, CDR2 ANQGSEA. This CDR3 is 11 amino acids long. The V end was cut by 2 bases, the J end by 3 bases, with 3 bases between. CDR3 coding DNA: TGCAGCGTTGAATTGACAGATACGCAGTATTTT. It codes for CSVELTDTQYF.

This chain joins TRBV19 and TRBJ2-7; no clear D gene. Between the trimmed V and J ends, which lost 3 bases and 5 bases, there was a span of 11 bases. Germline CDR1 LNHDA, CDR2 SQIVND (reference sequence). The CDR3 sequence is 13 residues long. CDR3 protein: CASSIRTIHEQYF. The DNA for the CDR3 is TGTGCCAGTAGTATCAGGACCATACACGAGCAGTACTTC.